Below, 3 T cell receptor beta chains from the same sample are listed, as sequenced in a study of regulatory and conventional T cells in RAG deficiency. The sorted conventional CD4+ T cells were CD25-low and CD127-high, with genomic DNA sequenced. Here immunoSEQ multiplex PCR was the method, and the copy in TCRdb shows in-frame clones only, minus some. Of fewer than 40,000 clones in the sample, about 96% were seen once. Separately, the same data were catalogued under a study of regulatory T cells. That source reports: Primers: 52 TRBV forward and 13 TRBJ reverse.

The sample taken for sequencing was CD25- CD4+ T cells sorted from blood. The receptors were gathered from a human donor in good health.

The J gene is TRBJ2-1, the V gene TRBV5-4, with a tentative D call TRBD1 (7 bases). Per the germline V gene, CDR1 is SGHNT and CDR2 is YYREEE (reference sequence). The V end was cut by 4 bases, the J end by 4 bases, with 15 bases between. The CDR3 is 15 amino acids. The CDR3 sequence is CASSPDRAGYNEQFF. The CDR3 DNA reads as TGTGCCAGCAGCCCTGACAGGGCGGGATACAATGAGCAGTTCTTC. The entire variable domain, with the rest obtained from reference TRBV5-4 and TRBJ2-1, is as follows: ETGVTQSPTHLIKTRGQQVTLRCSSQSGHNTVSWYQQALGQGPQFIFQYYREEENGRGNFPPRFSGLQFPNYSSELNVNALELDDSALYLCASSPDRAGYNEQFFGPGTRLTVL.

This clone appeared a few times. The chain joins TRBV6-1 to TRBJ1-4, with TRBD1 matching over 9 bases. The V gene end was trimmed by 6 bases and the J gene end by 2 bases; junction bases not matched to a gene: 4. Per the germline V gene, CDR1 is MNHNS and CDR2 is SASEGT. This CDR3 is 15 amino acids long. CDR3 sequence: CASREQGATNEKLFF. The CDR3 nucleotides are TGTGCCAGCAGGGAACAGGGGGCTACTAATGAAAAACTGTTTTTT.

This chain links TRBV7-9 with TRBJ2-7; D remains ambiguous. CDR3 length: 13 residues. Germline V gives CDR1 SEHNR, CDR2 FQNEAQ (reference sequence). The ends were cut back, 1 base at V and 1 base at J, with 5 bases in the middle. CDR3 amino acids: CASSLGASYEQYF. In nucleotides, the CDR3 is TGTGCCAGCAGCTTAGGTGCGTCCTACGAGCAGTACTTC.